The entry that follows covers one T cell receptor (beta chain) sequence. The sample originates from a study of blood T cell repertoires in COVID-19. Across the whole study: From the United States, Italy and Spain came samples of acute and convalescent COVID-19. From T cells, B-cell-depleted T cells, or PBMCs came the material, which was cDNA or gDNA.

Data came from immunoSEQ multiplex PCR; TCRdb stores just in-frame clones and leaves some out. The sample has about 270,000 clones, around nine tenths seen once. The specimen was peripheral blood. This TCR came from a woman aged 55-69 years who had recovered from COVID-19.

CDR3 sequence: CATRSPVSGDGGELFF. The CDR3, as DNA: TGTGCCACCAGGTCCCCCGTGTCGGGGGATGGCGGGGAGCTGTTTTTT. The gene calls are TRBV24-1 and TRBJ2-2; the D gene is possibly TRBD2 (6 bases). Trimming removed 7 bases from V and 7 bases from J, with 21 bases in between. This CDR3 region has 16 residues. CDR1 and CDR2 (germline): KGHDR, SFDVKD.